The present T cell receptor beta chain was sequenced within a study of regulatory T cells in long-lasting Graves disease. The TCR beta library used iRepertoire HTBI primers with Arm-PCR amplification of CDR3. TCRdb itself ran the multiplex PCR reads through MiXCR, one entry per CDR3 protein. Among 350,000 to 500,000 distinct CDR3 sequences listed, 12% to 15% were seen once. Time point in this sample: newly diagnosed GD, antithyroid drugs for less than 3 months. PBMCs provided the RNA from which the TCR library was made. The length of the CDR3 is 15 residues. The ends lost 6 bases at V and 5 bases at J; junction bases unmatched: 15. Germline values: CDR1 DFQATT, CDR2 SNEGSKA (reference sequence). These records were also assigned to another study, of T cells in Graves' hyperthyroidism and ophthalmopathy.

The TCR originated in a woman aged 45 to 65 with Graves disease. The V call is TRBV20-1, the J call TRBJ2-7; 8 bases line up with TRBD2. The sample in question was peripheral blood mononuclear cells (PBMCs), obtained at new diagnosis, from a patient treated with antithyroid drugs. The CDR3 nucleotides read TGCAGTGCACCCCTCGGGGGGGGGCCGGGGGACGAGCAGTACTTC. Translating it yields CSAPLGGGPGDEQYF.